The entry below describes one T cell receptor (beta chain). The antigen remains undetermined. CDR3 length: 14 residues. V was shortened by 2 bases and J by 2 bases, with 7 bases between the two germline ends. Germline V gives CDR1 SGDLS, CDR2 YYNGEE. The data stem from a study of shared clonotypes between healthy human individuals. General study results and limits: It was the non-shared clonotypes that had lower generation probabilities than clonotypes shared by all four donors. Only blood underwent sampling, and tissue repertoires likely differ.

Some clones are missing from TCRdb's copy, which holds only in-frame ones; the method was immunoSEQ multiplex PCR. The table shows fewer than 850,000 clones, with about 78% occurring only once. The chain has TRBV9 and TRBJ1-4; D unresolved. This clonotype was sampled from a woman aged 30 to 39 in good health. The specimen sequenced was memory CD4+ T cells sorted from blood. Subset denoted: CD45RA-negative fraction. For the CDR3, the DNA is TGTGCCAGCAGCGTTTCCGGGACTAATGAAAAACTGTTTTTT. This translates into CASSVSGTNEKLFF.